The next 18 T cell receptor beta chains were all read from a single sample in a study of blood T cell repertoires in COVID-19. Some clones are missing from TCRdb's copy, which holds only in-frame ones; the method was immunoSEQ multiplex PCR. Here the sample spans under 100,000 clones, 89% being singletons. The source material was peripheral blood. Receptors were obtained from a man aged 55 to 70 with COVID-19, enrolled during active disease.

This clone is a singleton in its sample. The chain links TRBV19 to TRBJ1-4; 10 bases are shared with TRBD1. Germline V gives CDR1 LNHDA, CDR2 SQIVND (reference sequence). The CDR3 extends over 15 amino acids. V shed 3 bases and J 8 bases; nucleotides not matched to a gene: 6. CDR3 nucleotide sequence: TGTGCCAGTAGTATGGCCGGGACAGGGGACGAAAAACTGTTTTTT. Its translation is CASSMAGTGDEKLFF. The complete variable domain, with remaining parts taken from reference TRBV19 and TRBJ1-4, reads DGGITQSPKYLFRKEGQNVTLSCEQNLNHDAMYWYRQDPGQGLRLIYYSQIVNDFQKGDIAEGYSVSREKKESFPLTVTSAQKNPTAFYLCASSMAGTGDEKLFFGSGTQLSVL.

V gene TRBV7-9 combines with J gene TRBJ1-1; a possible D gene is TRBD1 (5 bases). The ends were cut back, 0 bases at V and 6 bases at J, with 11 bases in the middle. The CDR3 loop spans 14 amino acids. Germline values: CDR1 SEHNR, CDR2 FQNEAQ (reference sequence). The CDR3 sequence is CASSLAGGGAEAFF. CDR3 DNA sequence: TGTGCCAGCAGCTTAGCGGGCGGAGGGGCTGAAGCTTTCTTT.

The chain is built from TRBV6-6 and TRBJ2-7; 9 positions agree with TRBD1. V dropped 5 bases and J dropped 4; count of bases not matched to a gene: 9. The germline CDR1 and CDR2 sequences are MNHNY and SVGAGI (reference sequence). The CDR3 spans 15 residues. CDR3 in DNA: TGTGCCAGCAGTACCCCCGGGACAGGGTGGTACGAGCAGTACTTC. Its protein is CASSTPGTGWYEQYF.

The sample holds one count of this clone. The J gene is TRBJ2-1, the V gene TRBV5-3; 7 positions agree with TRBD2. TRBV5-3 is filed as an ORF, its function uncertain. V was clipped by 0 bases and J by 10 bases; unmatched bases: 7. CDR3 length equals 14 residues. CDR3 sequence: CARSLVAGEGEQFF. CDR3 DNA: TGTGCCAGAAGCTTGGTCGCGGGAGAAGGGGAGCAGTTCTTC.

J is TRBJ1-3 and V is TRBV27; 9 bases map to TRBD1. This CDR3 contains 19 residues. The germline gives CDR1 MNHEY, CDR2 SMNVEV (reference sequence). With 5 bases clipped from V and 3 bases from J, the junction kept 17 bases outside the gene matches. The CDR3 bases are TGTGCCAGCAGTCCTCAGGCCGGGGGGGACAGGGTACTTGGAAACACCATATATTTT. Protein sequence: CASSPQAGGDRVLGNTIYF.

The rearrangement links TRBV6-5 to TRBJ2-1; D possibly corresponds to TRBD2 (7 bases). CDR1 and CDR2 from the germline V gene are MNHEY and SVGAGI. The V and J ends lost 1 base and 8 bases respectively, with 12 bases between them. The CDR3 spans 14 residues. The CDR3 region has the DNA TGTGCCAGCAGTTACTATGGGGAGGGGGATGAGCAGTTCTTC. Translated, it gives CASSYYGEGDEQFF.

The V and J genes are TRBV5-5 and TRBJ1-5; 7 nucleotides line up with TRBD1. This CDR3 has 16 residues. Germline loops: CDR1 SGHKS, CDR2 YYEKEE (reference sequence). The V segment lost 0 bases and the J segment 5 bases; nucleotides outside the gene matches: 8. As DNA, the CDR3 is TGTGCCAGCAGCTTGGATGAGGGACAGAGATATCAGCCCCAGCATTTT. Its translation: CASSLDEGQRYQPQHF.

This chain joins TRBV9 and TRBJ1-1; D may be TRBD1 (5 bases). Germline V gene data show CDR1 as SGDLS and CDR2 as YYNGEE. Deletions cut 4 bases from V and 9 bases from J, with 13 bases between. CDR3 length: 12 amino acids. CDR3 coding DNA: TGTGCCAGCAGCCACTCCGGGGGTAAAGCTTTCTTT. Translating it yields CASSHSGGKAFF.

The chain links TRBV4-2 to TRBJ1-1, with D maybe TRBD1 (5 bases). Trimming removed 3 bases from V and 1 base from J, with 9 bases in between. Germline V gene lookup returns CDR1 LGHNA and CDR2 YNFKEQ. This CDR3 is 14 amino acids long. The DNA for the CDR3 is TGTGCCAGCAGCCAGGTGGGGGGGAACACTGAAGCTTTCTTT. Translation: CASSQVGGNTEAFF.

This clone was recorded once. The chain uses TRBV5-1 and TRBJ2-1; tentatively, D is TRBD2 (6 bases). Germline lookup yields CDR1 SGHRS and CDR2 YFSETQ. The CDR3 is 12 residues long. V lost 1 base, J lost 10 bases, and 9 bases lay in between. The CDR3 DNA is TGCGCCAGCAGCTTGATCGGGGGAGAGCAGTTCTTC. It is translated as CASSLIGGEQFF.

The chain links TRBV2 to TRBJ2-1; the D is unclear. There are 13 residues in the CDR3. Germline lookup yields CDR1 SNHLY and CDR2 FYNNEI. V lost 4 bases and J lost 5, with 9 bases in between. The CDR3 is CASSGAGDNEQFF. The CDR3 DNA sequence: TGTGCCAGCAGTGGAGCCGGAGACAATGAGCAGTTCTTC.

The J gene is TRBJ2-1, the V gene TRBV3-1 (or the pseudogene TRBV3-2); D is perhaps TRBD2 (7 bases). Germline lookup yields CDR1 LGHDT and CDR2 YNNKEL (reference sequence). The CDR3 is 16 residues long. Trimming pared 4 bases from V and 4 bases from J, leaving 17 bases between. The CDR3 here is CASSLLWEGGYNEQFF. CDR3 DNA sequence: TGTGCCAGCAGCCTTCTATGGGAGGGGGGTTACAATGAGCAGTTCTTC.

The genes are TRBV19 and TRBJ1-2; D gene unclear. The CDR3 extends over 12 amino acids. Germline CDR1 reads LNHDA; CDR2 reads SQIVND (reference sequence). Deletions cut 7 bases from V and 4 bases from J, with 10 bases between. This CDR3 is CASIEVFYGYTF. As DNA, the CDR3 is TGTGCCAGTATAGAGGTTTTCTATGGCTACACCTTC.

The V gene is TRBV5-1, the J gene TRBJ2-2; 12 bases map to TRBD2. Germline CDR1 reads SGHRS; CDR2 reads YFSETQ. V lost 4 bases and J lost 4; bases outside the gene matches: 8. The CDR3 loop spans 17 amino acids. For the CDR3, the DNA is TGCGCCAGCAGCCCCCTAGCGGGAGGGCCAGCCACCGGGGAGCTGTTTTTT. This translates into CASSPLAGGPATGELFF. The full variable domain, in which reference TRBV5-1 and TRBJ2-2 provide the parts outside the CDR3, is KAGVTQTPRYLIKTRGQQVTLSCSPISGHRSVSWYQQTPGQGLQFLFEYFSETQRNKGNFPGRFSGRQFSNSRSEMNVSTLELGDSALYLCASSPLAGGPATGELFFGEGSRLTVL.

The CDR3 coding sequence is TGTGCCAGCAGCTTAATTGCACAGGAGCCCTACGAGCAGTACTTC. Residues: CASSLIAQEPYEQYF. The rearrangement uses TRBV7-2 and TRBJ2-7, with D perhaps matching TRBD1 (5 bases). This CDR3 contains 15 residues. Germline CDR1 and CDR2: SGHTA and FQGNSA. V shed 2 bases and J shed 2 bases, with 13 bases lying between them.

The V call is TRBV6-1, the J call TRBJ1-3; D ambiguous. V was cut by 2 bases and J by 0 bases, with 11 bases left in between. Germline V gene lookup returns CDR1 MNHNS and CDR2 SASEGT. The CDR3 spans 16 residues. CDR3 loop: CASSELSPSSGNTIYF. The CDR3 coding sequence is TGTGCCAGCAGTGAACTAAGCCCGAGCTCTGGAAACACCATATATTTT.

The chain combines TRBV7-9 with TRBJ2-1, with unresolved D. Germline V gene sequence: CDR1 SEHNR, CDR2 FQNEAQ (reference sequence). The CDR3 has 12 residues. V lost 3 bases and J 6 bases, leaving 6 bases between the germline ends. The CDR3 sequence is CASSFSVNEQFF. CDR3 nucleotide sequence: TGTGCCAGCAGCTTTAGTGTCAATGAGCAGTTCTTC.

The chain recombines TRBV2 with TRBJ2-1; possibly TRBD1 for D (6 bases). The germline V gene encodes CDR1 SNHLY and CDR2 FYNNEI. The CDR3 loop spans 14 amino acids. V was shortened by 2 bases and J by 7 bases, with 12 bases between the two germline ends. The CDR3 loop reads CASSERGQGNEQFF. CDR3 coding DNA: TGTGCCAGCAGTGAACGTGGGCAGGGGAATGAGCAGTTCTTC.